A single sample gave rise to the 17 T cell receptor beta chains below, sequenced in a study of T-cell memory formation after mild COVID-19. TCRdb analysed the 5' RACE reads with MiXCR anew, one entry per CDR3 protein. The table shows a few hundred thousand distinct CDR3 sequences, with 20% to 25% occurring only once. The sequenced material came from PBMCs or a T cell subset sorted from them (not recorded which). All receptors come from a man between 18 and 35 years old who had mild COVID-19 (a few samples of this study predate the infection). Cell type and time point are not known.

This clonotype has a handful of counts. The CDR3 here is CASSLIIGQYNEQFF. The CDR3 nucleotides are TGCGCCAGCAGCCTCATTATTGGACAGTACAATGAGCAGTTCTTC. This rearrangement joins TRBV4-1 to TRBJ2-1, with a possible D match to TRBD1 (6 bases). Germline V gene data show CDR1 as MGHRA and CDR2 as YSYEKL. V was trimmed by 4 bases and J by 4 bases, leaving 14 bases between them. The CDR3 spans 15 residues.

This clonotype appeared a few times. J is TRBJ2-5 and V is TRBV7-3; no firm D call. The germline V gene encodes CDR1 SGHTA and CDR2 FQGTGA. V lost 3 bases, J lost 4 bases, and 12 bases lay in between. This CDR3 has 14 residues. CDR3 in DNA: TGTGCCAGCAGCTTTGGGATATTCGGAGAGACCCAGTACTTC. It specifies CASSFGIFGETQYF.

The CDR3 nucleotides read TGCGCCAGCAGCACCAAGCGGGGGGGCCTCACCGGGGAGCTGTTTTTT. Protein: CASSTKRGGLTGELFF. The chain recombines TRBV5-1 with TRBJ2-2, with 10 bases that match TRBD2. Germline V gives CDR1 SGHRS, CDR2 YFSETQ. The CDR3 totals 16 residues. V shed 4 bases, J shed 4 bases, and the junction held 7 bases outside the gene matches. The full variable domain, with the rest looked up from reference TRBV5-1 and TRBJ2-2, is KAGVTQTPRYLIKTRGQQVTLSCSPISGHRSVSWYQQTPGQGLQFLFEYFSETQRNKGNFPGRFSGRQFSNSRSEMNVSTLELGDSALYLCASSTKRGGLTGELFFGEGSRLTVL.

About this clonotype itself: A much larger clone is a single base away; this may be a read error. The chain couples TRBV7-9 to TRBJ2-7; tentative D call: TRBD2 (6 bases). With 3 bases removed from V and 1 base from J, the gap between germline ends came to 7 bases. Germline loops: CDR1 SEHNR, CDR2 FQNEAQ (reference sequence). This CDR3 has 13 residues. CDR3 sequence reads: CASSFGGSYEQYV. The CDR3 bases are TGTGCCAGCAGCTTCGGGGGTTCCTACGAGCAGTACGTC.

This sequence joins TRBV6-5 and TRBJ2-7; TRBD1 matches at 11 bases. Germline CDR1 and CDR2: MNHEY and SVGAGI. The length of the CDR3 is 17 residues. The trim removed 8 bases at V and 7 bases at J, leaving 19 bases unmatched. This CDR3 is CASLARVRDRGSWEQYV. Written as DNA, the CDR3 is TGTGCCAGCCTTGCACGGGTCCGGGACAGGGGGTCTTGGGAGCAGTACGTC.

This clonotype was detected a few times. The CDR3 is CASSLATGDNQPQHF. DNA of the CDR3: TGTGCCAGCAGCTTGGCTACGGGGGACAATCAGCCCCAGCATTTT. The genes are TRBV7-2 and TRBJ1-5, with D possibly TRBD1 on 5 matching bases. This CDR3 has 15 amino acids. CDR1 is SGHTA, CDR2 FQGNSA, per germline. V lost 3 bases and J 3 bases, leaving 12 bases between the germline ends.

Ten or more counts support this clonotype. V gene TRBV6-1 combines with J gene TRBJ1-2; D is undetermined. The V gene lost 7 bases and the J gene lost 3 bases, with 12 bases spanning the gap. The CDR3 is 13 residues long. The germline V gene has CDR1 MNHNS and CDR2 SASEGT. The chain's CDR3 is CASTEDVDYGYTF. The CDR3 DNA follows: TGTGCCAGCACCGAAGATGTCGACTATGGCTACACCTTC.

This clonotype was seen a handful of times. The chain combines TRBV2 with TRBJ2-2; 10 nucleotides match TRBD1. Germline V gene lookup returns CDR1 SNHLY and CDR2 FYNNEI. Trimming at V came to 7 bases and at J to 3 bases, leaving 2 bases not matched to a gene. The CDR3 totals 14 residues. CDR3 nucleotides: TGTGCCAGCACGGGACAGGGGTACACCGGGGAGCTGTTTTTT. Its translation is CASTGQGYTGELFF.

V usage is TRBV24-1 and J usage is TRBJ1-5; 9 nucleotides match TRBD1. Losses at the gene ends were 4 bases for V and 7 bases for J; bases not matched to a gene: 7. The CDR3 is 15 residues long. The germline V gene has CDR1 KGHDR and CDR2 SFDVKD. CDR3 loop: CATSELQGANQPQHF. The CDR3 bases are TGTGCCACCAGTGAGCTACAGGGGGCCAACCAGCCCCAGCATTTT.

V usage is TRBV6-2 or TRBV6-3 and J usage is TRBJ2-1, with D unclear. Germline V gene data show CDR1 as MNHEY and CDR2 as SVGEGT. Trimming cost V 2 bases and J 10 bases, with 9 bases left between them. The CDR3 is 12 residues long. This CDR3 reads CASSYRPREQFF. The CDR3 DNA reads TGTGCCAGCAGTTACCGCCCCCGAGAGCAGTTCTTC.

As to this clonotype: The junction departs from the called germline gene at one end, perhaps through a read error. The CDR3 region is CATSDEYLGPKHF. The CDR3 region has the DNA TGTGCCACCAGTGACGAGTACCTGGGGCCCAAGCATTTT. V gene TRBV24-1 combines with J gene TRBJ1-5; TRBD1 might be the D (5 bases). Per germline, CDR1 KGHDR and CDR2 SFDVKD. CDR3 length equals 13 residues.

This clonotype was seen a few times. The gene calls are TRBV20-1 and TRBJ2-7; TRBD1 matches at 9 bases. The CDR3 is made up of 13 amino acids. J was trimmed by 5 bases and V by 3 bases; bases with no gene match: 5. In germline, CDR1 is DFQATT, CDR2 SNEGSKA (reference sequence). CDR3 sequence (DNA): TGCAGTGCTAGCCGGGACAGGGTGGACGAGCAGTACTTC. Translated, it gives CSASRDRVDEQYF.

This chain links TRBV5-1 with TRBJ1-1; no clear D gene. Between the trimmed V and J ends, which lost 4 bases and 1 base, there was a span of 14 bases. In germline, CDR1 is SGHRS, CDR2 YFSETQ. CDR3 size: 15 residues. In nucleotides, the CDR3 is TGCGCCAGCAGCCGTCAGCGCAGGAGGAACACTGAAGCTTTCTTT. It codes for CASSRQRRRNTEAFF.

V usage is TRBV29-1 and J usage is TRBJ2-2, with 7 bases identical to TRBD1. Germline trimming cut 1 base from V and 1 base from J; bases unmatched to any gene: 3. This CDR3 is 15 amino acids long. Germline V lookup: CDR1 SQVTM, CDR2 ANQGSEA. DNA for the CDR3: TGCAGCGTTGAAGGGGGGACAGAGAACACCGGGGAGCTGTTTTTT. As protein: CSVEGGTENTGELFF.

This chain joins TRBV4-2 and TRBJ1-5; 10 bases map to TRBD1. The V gene end was trimmed by 4 bases and the J gene end by 0 bases; junction bases not matched to a gene: 12. The CDR3 has 19 residues. Germline-derived CDR1 and CDR2 are LGHNA and YNFKEQ. The CDR3 spells CASSLDRGPAGYSNQPQHF. The CDR3 DNA reads as TGTGCCAGCAGCCTCGACAGGGGGCCGGCGGGTTATAGCAATCAGCCCCAGCATTTT.

The V gene is TRBV11-2, the J gene TRBJ1-1; 10 bases are shared with TRBD1. Germline CDR1 is SGHAT and CDR2 is FQNNGV. J was trimmed by 7 bases and V by 2 bases; bases with no gene match: 13. This CDR3 has 17 residues. This CDR3 reads CASSLNTRGQGVYEAFF. CDR3 coding DNA: TGTGCCAGCAGCTTAAACACCCGCGGACAGGGGGTTTATGAAGCTTTCTTT.

There are a few counts of this clonotype. J is TRBJ1-2 and V is TRBV4-1; D is possibly TRBD1 (5 bases). V lost 6 bases to trimming and J lost 0 bases, with 11 bases between them. The length of the CDR3 is 14 residues. Germline values: CDR1 MGHRA, CDR2 YSYEKL. The chain's CDR3 is CASSSGFPNYGYTF. The CDR3 bases are TGCGCCAGCAGTTCAGGGTTTCCTAACTATGGCTACACCTTC.